A selection of T cell receptor beta chains follows, all from one sample in a study of blood T cell repertoires in COVID-19. Clones were sequenced by immunoSEQ multiplex PCR, and TCRdb holds only the in-frame ones, with some missing. The sample lists 250,000 to 400,000 clones, about nine tenths occurring once. The sequenced sample was peripheral blood. These receptors were collected from a man aged 50-59 years with active or convalescent COVID-19. Both conserved end residues are part of each CDR3. The D gene is left open where the match is weak. Some rows have no size entry. The others give once, few or many, or a class for an expanded clone.

abundance: .
j_gene: TRBJ1-1
d_gene: TRBD1
v_gene: TRBV6-5
CDR3nt: TGTGCCAGCAGTAGGGCAGGGGGCTTTCAAGCTTTCTTT
CDR3aa: CASSRAGGFQAFF

abundance: .
j_gene: TRBJ1-3
d_gene: .
v_gene: TRBV2
CDR3nt: TGTGCCAGCAGTACGGACCCTACGGGGGGAAACACCATATATTTT
CDR3aa: CASSTDPTGGNTIYF

abundance: .
j_gene: TRBJ1-1
d_gene: TRBD1
v_gene: TRBV11-1
CDR3nt: TGTGCCAGCAGCGGGACAGGGAAAGATGAAGCTTTCTTT
CDR3aa: CASSGTGKDEAFF

abundance: .
j_gene: TRBJ1-5
d_gene: .
v_gene: TRBV12-3/TRBV12-4
CDR3nt: TGTGCCAGCAGTCCAGGCCTTATCGTGGCCCAGCATTTT
CDR3aa: CASSPGLIVAQHF

abundance: .
j_gene: TRBJ2-7
d_gene: .
v_gene: TRBV5-1
CDR3nt: TGCGCCAGCAGCTTGGTATCGGACAACCCCTACGAGCAGTACTTC
CDR3aa: CASSLVSDNPYEQYF

abundance: .
j_gene: TRBJ1-2
d_gene: TRBD1
v_gene: TRBV30
CDR3nt: TGTGCCTGGAGTGGAGGGGACAGATCTAACTATGGCTACACCTTC
CDR3aa: CAWSGGDRSNYGYTF

abundance: few
j_gene: TRBJ2-2
d_gene: .
v_gene: TRBV5-6
CDR3nt: TGTGCCAGCAGCTTGACAACGGGAGACACCGGGGAGCTGTTTTTT
CDR3aa: CASSLTTGDTGELFF

abundance: .
j_gene: TRBJ1-3
d_gene: .
v_gene: TRBV30
CDR3nt: TGTGCCTGGAGTCGCCTACAGGGAAACACCATATATTTT
CDR3aa: CAWSRLQGNTIYF

abundance: .
j_gene: TRBJ2-7
d_gene: .
v_gene: TRBV27
CDR3nt: TGTGCCAGCAGTTTATTTGGTCAGGGGTTCGGGCAGTACTTC
CDR3aa: CASSLFGQGFGQYF

abundance: .
j_gene: TRBJ1-5
d_gene: .
v_gene: TRBV28
CDR3nt: TGTGCCAGCAGGGAAACAGGGAATAATCAGCCCCAGCATTTT
CDR3aa: CASRETGNNQPQHF

abundance: .
j_gene: TRBJ1-3
d_gene: .
v_gene: TRBV30
CDR3nt: TGTGCCTGGGCCATCAGGGGCGCTGGAAACACCATATATTTT
CDR3aa: CAWAIRGAGNTIYF

abundance: few
j_gene: TRBJ1-4
d_gene: TRBD1
v_gene: TRBV19
CDR3nt: TGTGCCAGTAGTATTGGGACCGGGACAGGGAGTGAAAAACTGTTTTTT
CDR3aa: CASSIGTGTGSEKLFF

abundance: .
j_gene: TRBJ1-6
d_gene: TRBD1
v_gene: TRBV3-1/TRBV3-2
CDR3nt: TGTGCCAGCAGTCCCGGGACAGGGGTACTAAGCTCCTATAATTCACCCCTCCACTTT
CDR3aa: CASSPGTGVLSSYNSPLHF

abundance: .
j_gene: TRBJ2-7
d_gene: .
v_gene: TRBV2
CDR3nt: TGTGCCAGCAGTGATGATAATAGCGGCCTCTACGAGCAGTACTTC
CDR3aa: CASSDDNSGLYEQYF

abundance: .
j_gene: TRBJ2-1
d_gene: .
v_gene: TRBV7-9
CDR3nt: TGTGCCAGCAGCTCCCGCAGGGCCCCTGAGCAGTTCTTC
CDR3aa: CASSSRRAPEQFF

abundance: .
j_gene: TRBJ2-3
d_gene: TRBD2
v_gene: TRBV10-3
CDR3nt: TGTGCCATCAGACCATTAGCGGGAGCGGACACAGATACGCAGTATTTT
CDR3aa: CAIRPLAGADTDTQYF

abundance: .
j_gene: TRBJ2-7
d_gene: .
v_gene: TRBV6-6
CDR3nt: TGTGCCAGCAGTTACGGCAGCGGACCCTACGAGCAGTACTTC
CDR3aa: CASSYGSGPYEQYF

abundance: few
j_gene: TRBJ1-4
d_gene: TRBD1
v_gene: TRBV12-3/TRBV12-4
CDR3nt: TGTGCCAGCAACGGACAGGGCGGCGAAAAACTGTTTTTT
CDR3aa: CASNGQGGEKLFF

abundance: .
j_gene: TRBJ1-2
d_gene: TRBD1
v_gene: TRBV2
CDR3nt: TGTGCCAGCAGTGAAGAGGGGACAGTGGGTGGCTACACCTTC
CDR3aa: CASSEEGTVGGYTF

abundance: .
j_gene: TRBJ2-7
d_gene: .
v_gene: TRBV29-1
CDR3nt: TGCAGCGTTGAAAGGACAGCGGCGAACGGGGAGCAGTACTTC
CDR3aa: CSVERTAANGEQYF

abundance: .
j_gene: TRBJ1-6
d_gene: TRBD1
v_gene: TRBV6-5
CDR3nt: TGTGCCAGCAGTTTCGACAGGGCCTCCTATAATTCACCCCTCCACTTT
CDR3aa: CASSFDRASYNSPLHF

abundance: .
j_gene: TRBJ1-1
d_gene: TRBD1
v_gene: TRBV7-9
CDR3nt: TGTGCCAGCAGCTTATCGGGACAGGGGTCCACTGAAGCTTTCTTT
CDR3aa: CASSLSGQGSTEAFF

abundance: few
j_gene: TRBJ1-4
d_gene: .
v_gene: TRBV14
CDR3nt: TGTGCCAGCAGCCAGACACTCAAAACAGTGACAACTAATGAAAAACTGTTTTTT
CDR3aa: CASSQTLKTVTTNEKLFF

abundance: .
j_gene: TRBJ1-2
d_gene: .
v_gene: TRBV7-2
CDR3nt: TGTGCCAGCAGCATTCGGAGGGAAGAAGGCTACACCTTC
CDR3aa: CASSIRREEGYTF

abundance: .
j_gene: TRBJ2-3
d_gene: TRBD2
v_gene: TRBV18
CDR3nt: TGTGCCAGCTCACCACCGGATACTAGCGGGAGGAAAGCAGATACGCAGTATTTT
CDR3aa: CASSPPDTSGRKADTQYF

abundance: .
j_gene: TRBJ2-2
d_gene: .
v_gene: TRBV19
CDR3nt: TGTGCCAGTAGCCATGGAGGGGCCCCGAACACCGGGGAGCTGTTTTTT
CDR3aa: CASSHGGAPNTGELFF

abundance: .
j_gene: TRBJ1-4
d_gene: .
v_gene: TRBV19
CDR3nt: TGTGCCAGCCTAGATCCAACTAATGAAAAACTGTTTTTT
CDR3aa: CASLDPTNEKLFF

abundance: .
j_gene: TRBJ2-3
d_gene: TRBD2
v_gene: TRBV11-2
CDR3nt: TGTGCCAGCAGCTTTTCCGGGACTAGCGGCACAGATACGCAGTATTTT
CDR3aa: CASSFSGTSGTDTQYF

abundance: .
j_gene: TRBJ1-2
d_gene: .
v_gene: TRBV7-9
CDR3nt: TGTGCCAGCAGCCTCGGAGGGGATGGCTACACCTTC
CDR3aa: CASSLGGDGYTF

abundance: .
j_gene: TRBJ2-7
d_gene: TRBD2
v_gene: TRBV6-5
CDR3nt: TGTGCCAGCAGTTACGGGGAGGGCACCTGGGGAGAGCAGTACTTC
CDR3aa: CASSYGEGTWGEQYF

abundance: .
j_gene: TRBJ2-1
d_gene: TRBD1
v_gene: TRBV4-3
CDR3nt: TGCGCCAGCAGCCAAGATCCCCGGACAGGGCAGTTCTTC
CDR3aa: CASSQDPRTGQFF

abundance: .
j_gene: TRBJ1-6
d_gene: .
v_gene: TRBV4-2
CDR3nt: TGTGCCAGCAGCCAAGTCGACCAGGGAAATTCACCCCTCCACTTT
CDR3aa: CASSQVDQGNSPLHF

abundance: .
j_gene: TRBJ1-1
d_gene: TRBD1
v_gene: TRBV27
CDR3nt: TGTGCCAGCAGTTTAGAAAGGGACAGCCCTAAGGGGTTT
CDR3aa: CASSLERDSPKGF

abundance: .
j_gene: TRBJ1-5
d_gene: TRBD1
v_gene: TRBV28
CDR3nt: TGTGCCAGCAGTTCCCAGGGACAGGGGAATCAGCCCCAGCATTTT
CDR3aa: CASSSQGQGNQPQHF

abundance: .
j_gene: TRBJ1-5
d_gene: .
v_gene: TRBV12-3/TRBV12-4
CDR3nt: TGTGCCAGCAGCCCCGGGGAAGGTCAGCCCCAGCATTTT
CDR3aa: CASSPGEGQPQHF

abundance: .
j_gene: TRBJ1-2
d_gene: TRBD1
v_gene: TRBV6-5
CDR3nt: TGTGCCAGCAGTTACGGGACAGTGAAGGATGGCTACACCTTC
CDR3aa: CASSYGTVKDGYTF

abundance: .
j_gene: TRBJ1-5
d_gene: .
v_gene: TRBV6-6
CDR3nt: TGTGCCAGCACTACGGGTTGGGATCAGCCCCAGCATTTT
CDR3aa: CASTTGWDQPQHF

abundance: few
j_gene: TRBJ2-7
d_gene: TRBD1
v_gene: TRBV18
CDR3nt: TGTGCCAGCTCACCACCGGGACAGGGGGGCTACGAGCAGTACTTC
CDR3aa: CASSPPGQGGYEQYF

abundance: once
j_gene: TRBJ2-3
d_gene: TRBD2
v_gene: TRBV4-3
CDR3nt: TGCGCCAGCAGCCAACAAGCGGGGGCCGACACAGATACGCAGTATTTT
CDR3aa: CASSQQAGADTDTQYF

abundance: once
j_gene: TRBJ2-7
d_gene: .
v_gene: TRBV9
CDR3nt: TGTGCCAGCAGCGAAGAGGTTATCGGTTACGAGCAGTACTTC
CDR3aa: CASSEEVIGYEQYF

abundance: .
j_gene: TRBJ1-6
d_gene: .
v_gene: TRBV6-6
CDR3nt: TGTGCCAGCAGTTATATAGAAAATTCACCCCTCCACTTT
CDR3aa: CASSYIENSPLHF

abundance: .
j_gene: TRBJ1-1
d_gene: .
v_gene: TRBV4-3
CDR3nt: TGCGCCAGCAGCCAAGACACAGGAGGGTTCATGAACACTGAAGCTTTCTTT
CDR3aa: CASSQDTGGFMNTEAFF

abundance: .
j_gene: TRBJ2-7
d_gene: TRBD2
v_gene: TRBV7-2
CDR3nt: TGTGCCAGCAGCTCCCCTTGGCTAGCGGGGGCCCTCTCCTACGAGCAGTACTTC
CDR3aa: CASSSPWLAGALSYEQYF

abundance: once
j_gene: TRBJ1-6
d_gene: .
v_gene: TRBV7-9
CDR3nt: TGTGCCAGCAGCTTAGTTGGGCCCGCCAATTCACCCCTCCACTTT
CDR3aa: CASSLVGPANSPLHF

abundance: .
j_gene: TRBJ2-1
d_gene: .
v_gene: TRBV7-9
CDR3nt: TGTGCCAGCAGCTTAACCCTGGACTCGTACAATGAGCAGTTCTTC
CDR3aa: CASSLTLDSYNEQFF

abundance: .
j_gene: TRBJ2-7
d_gene: TRBD1
v_gene: TRBV30
CDR3nt: TGTGCCTGGAGTCGACAGGGCCTCTACGAGCAGTACTTT
CDR3aa: CAWSRQGLYEQYF

abundance: .
j_gene: TRBJ2-1
d_gene: TRBD1
v_gene: TRBV3-1/TRBV3-2
CDR3nt: TGTGCCAGCAGCCCTAGGACAGGGGGGATTTACAATGAGCAGTTCTTC
CDR3aa: CASSPRTGGIYNEQFF

abundance: .
j_gene: TRBJ1-2
d_gene: TRBD1
v_gene: TRBV5-5
CDR3nt: TGTGCCAGCAGCTTACGACAGGGTTTCGGTGGCTACACCTTC
CDR3aa: CASSLRQGFGGYTF

abundance: .
j_gene: TRBJ2-7
d_gene: TRBD1
v_gene: TRBV6-6
CDR3nt: TGTGCCACCCGCGACAGGGTCTCCTACGAGCAGTACTTC
CDR3aa: CATRDRVSYEQYF

abundance: .
j_gene: TRBJ1-5
d_gene: TRBD1
v_gene: TRBV6-5
CDR3nt: TGTGCCAGCAGTACTCGGACAGGTTACAATCAGCCCCAGCATTTT
CDR3aa: CASSTRTGYNQPQHF

abundance: once
j_gene: TRBJ2-4
d_gene: .
v_gene: TRBV10-3
CDR3nt: TGTGCCATCAGTGATTCTCTCGAGACTAACATTCAGTACTTC
CDR3aa: CAISDSLETNIQYF

abundance: .
j_gene: TRBJ2-3
d_gene: TRBD2
v_gene: TRBV20-1
CDR3nt: TGCAGTGCTAGTCGCCTCGGGACTAGCGGGACAGATACGCAGTATTTT
CDR3aa: CSASRLGTSGTDTQYF

abundance: .
j_gene: TRBJ2-1
d_gene: .
v_gene: TRBV19
CDR3nt: TGTGCCAGTAGCCCTACTAGAATCAATGAGCAGTTCTTC
CDR3aa: CASSPTRINEQFF

abundance: .
j_gene: TRBJ2-1
d_gene: TRBD2
v_gene: TRBV6-5
CDR3nt: TGTGCCAGCAGTTTCCTGACTAGCGGGAAGAGAAATGAGCAGTTCTTC
CDR3aa: CASSFLTSGKRNEQFF

abundance: .
j_gene: TRBJ2-2
d_gene: TRBD1
v_gene: TRBV4-1
CDR3nt: TGCGCCAGCAGCCAGGGGACAGGGGGTCACACCGGGGAACTGTTTTTT
CDR3aa: CASSQGTGGHTGELFF

abundance: .
j_gene: TRBJ2-7
d_gene: .
v_gene: TRBV4-3
CDR3nt: TGCGCCAGCAGCCAAGATATCTGGCAGGGCTCCTACGAGCAGTACTTC
CDR3aa: CASSQDIWQGSYEQYF

abundance: .
j_gene: TRBJ2-4
d_gene: TRBD1
v_gene: TRBV11-1
CDR3nt: TGTGCCAGCAGCCGGCGGGACAGGAAAAACATTCAGTACTTC
CDR3aa: CASSRRDRKNIQYF

abundance: .
j_gene: TRBJ2-5
d_gene: TRBD1
v_gene: TRBV27
CDR3nt: TGTGCCAGCAGTTTAGGCTGGACAGGGGTAGAGACCCAGTACTTC
CDR3aa: CASSLGWTGVETQYF

abundance: .
j_gene: TRBJ1-1
d_gene: TRBD1
v_gene: TRBV6-2/TRBV6-3
CDR3nt: TGTGCCAGCAGTTACTCGATGACAGGGAGCTTGAACACTGAAGCTTTCTTT
CDR3aa: CASSYSMTGSLNTEAFF

abundance: .
j_gene: TRBJ2-5
d_gene: .
v_gene: TRBV6-2/TRBV6-3
CDR3nt: TGTGCCAGCAGCTCCGCCGGACAGGGAGGGGAGACCCAGTACTTC
CDR3aa: CASSSAGQGGETQYF